This TCR beta chain is drawn from a study of shared clonotypes between healthy human individuals. Study background: The study used three CD4 naive, three CD4 memory, two CD8 naive and one CD8 memory plate per donor.

This CDR3 has 15 residues. Losses at the gene ends were 3 bases for V and 3 bases for J; bases not matched to a gene: 6. Germline V gene lookup returns CDR1 SGHRS and CDR2 YFSETQ. Here immunoSEQ multiplex PCR was the method, and the copy in TCRdb shows in-frame clones only, minus some. There are 150,000 to 200,000 clones in the sample; approximately 92% occur only once, and about 0.07% lies in the top ten. Into CD45RA+ naive and CD45RA-negative memory subsets, the CD4+ cells were split. Whole-study findings and limits: The diversity represented, both genetic and in exposure history, was limited by few donors. Among a few donors, around 5% of naive CD4 clonotypes were found in common.

In regard to this clone: Its antigen remains unidentified.

The genes are TRBV5-1 and TRBJ1-5; 7 bases match TRBD1. The TCR sequence derives from a woman aged 30 to 39 in good health. Sequences were obtained from naive CD4+ T cells sorted from blood. Subset noted: CD45RA+ positively selected. The CDR3 DNA is TGCGCCAGCAGCTCCGGGACAGAACTCAATCAGCCCCAGCATTTT. This translates into CASSSGTELNQPQHF. The variable domain in full, with the rest retrieved from reference TRBV5-1 and TRBJ1-5, is KAGVTQTPRYLIKTRGQQVTLSCSPISGHRSVSWYQQTPGQGLQFLFEYFSETQRNKGNFPGRFSGRQFSNSRSEMNVSTLELGDSALYLCASSSGTELNQPQHFGDGTRLSIL.